This entry is about one T cell receptor beta chain. The antigen is not known. The CDR3 covers 13 residues. Germline V lookup: CDR1 SGHNT, CDR2 YENEEA. V gave up 1 base and J gave up 10 bases, with 11 bases separating them. This sample was included in a study of cytomegalovirus exposure and HLA in healthy donors. Whole-study context: A data release that came early held about 89 million unique TCRs from HLA-typed donors.

Overall study results and limits: Later analysis identified around 15,000 TCR beta sequences associated with HLA alleles, using a false discovery rate threshold of 0.05. Sequencing depth across donors, presence/absence analyses assumed, was roughly uniform. In a later analysis, TCR association rates varied by HLA locus: DRB1 most, HLA-C fewest.

With 60 Vbeta and 13 Jbeta primers, the PCR was carried out. Clones were read by immunoSEQ multiplex PCR, and TCRdb kept only the in-frame ones, dropping some. The table lists roughly 200,000 clones, over 65% of them singletons, with roughly 3% in the top ten. This receptor was obtained from a woman aged 25 to 39 in good health and CMV-seronegative. The sequenced sample consisted of PBMCs. The chain employs TRBV11-3 and TRBJ2-1; no firm D call. The CDR3: CASSLGAASEQFF. The CDR3, as DNA: TGTGCCAGCAGCTTAGGGGCCGCGTCGGAGCAGTTCTTC. Full variable domain (rest looked up from reference TRBV11-3 and TRBJ2-1): EAGVVQSPRYKIIEKKQPVAFWCNPISGHNTLYWYLQNLGQGPELLIRYENEEAVDDSQLPKDRFSAERLKGVDSTLKIQPAELGDSAVYLCASSLGAASEQFFGPGTRLTVL.